The 29 T cell receptor beta chains given below trace back to one sample, sequenced in a study of blood T cell repertoires in COVID-19. Assay used: immunoSEQ multiplex PCR; TCRdb lists only in-frame clones, some missing. The sample lists more than 300,000 clones, over 80% seen once, with 5% to 5.5% in the top ten. Sequenced: PBMCs or T cells enriched from blood (not recorded which). These receptors were taken from a woman in her 50s who had recovered from COVID-19.

This clone appeared once. The V gene is TRBV7-9, the J gene TRBJ1-6; D is ambiguous. Germline CDR1 SEHNR, CDR2 FQNEAQ (reference sequence). Trimming removed 5 bases from V and 10 bases from J, with 12 bases in between. CDR3 length equals 13 residues. CDR3 sequence (DNA): TGTGCCAGCAGCCTCCCGGCGGAGTCACCCCTCCACTTT. Its translation: CASSLPAESPLHF.

The chain employs TRBV6-5 and TRBJ2-7; perhaps TRBD1 as D (5 bases). Trimming took 2 bases from V and 4 from J, leaving 9 bases between them. This CDR3 contains 13 residues. The germline V gene encodes CDR1 MNHEY and CDR2 SVGAGI. The CDR3 loop reads CASSYGAAYEQYF. The CDR3 DNA is TGTGCCAGCAGTTACGGGGCAGCTTACGAGCAGTACTTC.

This clone was found a few times. The chain uses TRBV7-2 and TRBJ2-1; 7 bases are shared with TRBD2. Germline CDR1 and CDR2: SGHTA and FQGNSA. The J segment lost 4 bases and the V segment lost 3 bases, leaving 6 bases of the junction unmatched. The CDR3 sequence is 15 residues long. The CDR3 DNA sequence: TGTGCCAGCAGCTTGACTAGCCGACCATACAATGAGCAGTTCTTC. It encodes CASSLTSRPYNEQFF. Full variable domain (outside the CDR3, taken from reference TRBV7-2 and TRBJ2-1): GAGVSQSPSNKVTEKGKDVELRCDPISGHTALYWYRQSLGQGLEFLIYFQGNSAPDKSGLPSDRFSAERTGGSVSTLTIQRTQQEDSAVYLCASSLTSRPYNEQFFGPGTRLTVL.

The rearrangement links TRBV3-1 (or the pseudogene TRBV3-2) to TRBJ1-2; D uncertain. The germline V gene has CDR1 LGHDT and CDR2 YNNKEL (reference sequence). The CDR3 loop spans 13 amino acids. Trimming pared 4 bases from V and 8 bases from J, leaving 14 bases between. CDR3 sequence reads: CASSREPLRGYTF. The CDR3 DNA sequence: TGTGCCAGCAGCCGGGAGCCACTGAGGGGCTACACCTTC.

In its sample, this clone was seen once. The chain joins TRBV6-2 or TRBV6-3 to TRBJ2-5, with 8 bases lining up with TRBD1. This CDR3 region has 14 residues. Germline trimming cut 5 bases from V and 4 bases from J; bases unmatched to any gene: 6. Germline loops: CDR1 MNHEY, CDR2 SVGEGT. The CDR3 coding sequence is TGTGCCAGCAGTCGTGGACAGGGTATAGAGACCCAGTACTTC. Residues: CASSRGQGIETQYF.

The J gene is TRBJ2-7, the V gene TRBV30; 8 bases map to TRBD1. The germline CDR1 and CDR2 sequences are GTSNPN and SVGIG (reference sequence). Germline trimming cut 1 base from V and 0 bases from J; bases unmatched to any gene: 5. The CDR3 sequence is 15 residues long. The CDR3 bases are TGTGCCTGGAGTGGGAACAGGGGGAGCTCCTACGAGCAGTACTTC. Protein: CAWSGNRGSSYEQYF.

This clone came up a few times. The chain uses TRBV2 and TRBJ1-2; 7 nucleotides line up with TRBD1. In germline, CDR1 is SNHLY, CDR2 FYNNEI. After removal of 6 bases from V and 2 bases from J, the junction contained 6 bases not matched to a gene. The CDR3 sequence is 14 residues long. The CDR3 loop is CASREPGQNYGYTF. The CDR3 region has the DNA TGTGCCAGCAGGGAACCGGGACAGAACTATGGCTACACCTTC. The complete variable domain, with remaining parts taken from reference TRBV2 and TRBJ1-2, reads EPEVTQTPSHQVTQMGQEVILRCVPISNHLYFYWYRQILGQKVEFLVSFYNNEISEKSEIFDDQFSVERPDGSNFTLKIRSTKLEDSAMYFCASREPGQNYGYTFGSGTRLTVV.

This chain connects TRBV9 to TRBJ2-3; 9 bases match TRBD1. In germline, CDR1 is SGDLS, CDR2 YYNGEE. The CDR3 runs to 16 residues. The V and J ends lost 0 bases and 3 bases, in that order; junction bases with no gene match: 5. The CDR3 loop reads CASSVVGQGRTDTQYF. CDR3 nucleotides: TGTGCCAGCAGCGTAGTCGGACAGGGGAGGACAGATACGCAGTATTTT.

V and J are TRBV11-2 and TRBJ1-2; D might be TRBD1 (6 bases). This CDR3 comprises 16 residues. Germline values: CDR1 SGHAT, CDR2 FQNNGV. V gave up 7 bases and J gave up 1 base, with 19 bases separating them. CDR3 in amino acids: CASTAGQLAFNYGYTF. DNA for the CDR3: TGTGCCAGCACCGCCGGACAGCTGGCGTTTAACTATGGCTACACCTTC.

This clone has just one count. The chain employs TRBV19 and TRBJ2-7, with D tentatively TRBD1 (6 bases). Between the trimmed V and J ends, which lost 4 bases and 5 bases, there was a span of 15 bases. The CDR3 has 14 amino acids. Per the germline V gene, CDR1 is LNHDA and CDR2 is SQIVND (reference sequence). The CDR3 DNA sequence: TGTGCCAGTAGTAGGAACAGGGTTCAAGACGAGCAGTACTTC. Amino acid sequence: CASSRNRVQDEQYF.

The CDR3 DNA reads as TGTGCCAGCAGCTTGGTCCTGGCAGGGGGCGATTGGACCCAGTACTTC. Its protein is CASSLVLAGGDWTQYF. The rearrangement links TRBV5-5 to TRBJ2-5, with 8 bases that match TRBD1. V lost 0 bases and J lost 7; bases outside the gene matches: 11. Germline-derived CDR1 and CDR2 are SGHKS and YYEKEE (reference sequence). The CDR3 spans 16 residues.

The chain joins TRBV10-3 to TRBJ1-1, with 10 bases lining up with TRBD1. J gave up 0 bases and V 7 bases, and 11 bases lay outside the gene matches. CDR3 length: 17 residues. Looked up from germline, CDR1 is ENHRY and CDR2 is SYGVKD. The CDR3 region is CAITPGRQGAMNTEAFF. In nucleotides, the CDR3 is TGTGCCATCACCCCGGGGAGACAGGGGGCCATGAACACTGAAGCTTTCTTT.

The CDR3 spells CASSLRKNTEAFF. The CDR3 bases are TGTGCCAGCAGTCTACGAAAGAACACTGAAGCTTTCTTT. The chain recombines TRBV27 with TRBJ1-1; D is ambiguous. CDR3 size: 13 residues. Trimming removed 5 bases from V and 1 base from J, with 8 bases in between. CDR1 and CDR2 from the germline V gene are MNHEY and SMNVEV (reference sequence).

This chain links TRBV4-3 with TRBJ1-6; no clear D. CDR1 is LGHNA, CDR2 YSLEER, per germline. This CDR3 has 16 amino acids. Trimming stripped 0 bases from V and 6 bases from J, with 12 bases between. CDR3 in amino acids: CASSQEGGRSNSPLHF. Written as DNA, the CDR3 is TGCGCCAGCAGCCAAGAGGGAGGACGGTCTAATTCACCCCTCCACTTT.

The J gene is TRBJ2-7, the V gene TRBV14, with a tentative D call TRBD2 (6 bases). The length of the CDR3 is 15 residues. Germline CDR1 is SGHDN and CDR2 is FVKESK. Trimming stripped 5 bases from V and 0 bases from J, with 14 bases between. CDR3 sequence: CASSFGDLSSYEQYF. DNA of the CDR3: TGTGCCAGCAGCTTCGGGGACTTGAGCTCCTACGAGCAGTACTTC.

The V call is TRBV6-2 or TRBV6-3, the J call TRBJ2-3; a weak D match, TRBD2 (6 bases). Germline V gene sequence: CDR1 MNHEY, CDR2 SVGEGT. The ends were cut back, 2 bases at V and 3 bases at J, with 6 bases in the middle. The CDR3 consists of 13 residues. The CDR3 reads CASSYGGTDTQYF. The CDR3 DNA follows: TGTGCCAGCAGTTACGGGGGGACAGATACGCAGTATTTT.

This rearrangement joins TRBV6-1 to TRBJ2-3; tentative D call: TRBD2 (6 bases). Germline loops: CDR1 MNHNS, CDR2 SASEGT. The CDR3 is 15 residues long. The V end was cut by 2 bases, the J end by 11 bases, with 20 bases between. CDR3 bases: TGTGCCAGCAGTGAAAGGAGGGACTTCCCTTTGGTGCAGTATTTT. This sequence encodes CASSERRDFPLVQYF.

V usage is TRBV3-1 (or the pseudogene TRBV3-2) and J usage is TRBJ2-1, with 8 nucleotides matching TRBD2. The CDR3 runs 16 residues. CDR1 and CDR2 (germline): LGHDT, YNNKEL (reference sequence). The V segment lost 6 bases and the J segment 7 bases; nucleotides outside the gene matches: 14. CDR3 residues: CASSPTGTRILNEQFF. The CDR3 nucleotides read TGTGCCAGCAGTCCGACCGGGACTAGGATTTTAAATGAGCAGTTCTTC.

This clone came up a few times. The chain joins TRBV11-2 to TRBJ2-7, with D possibly TRBD1 on 5 matching bases. V lost 5 bases to trimming and J lost 2 bases, with 16 bases between them. This CDR3 region has 15 residues. Germline assignment: CDR1 SGHAT and CDR2 FQNNGV. In DNA form, the CDR3 reads TGTGCCAGCAGCGTAACAGGCCTAGAGGCCTACGAGCAGTACTTC. As protein: CASSVTGLEAYEQYF.

J is TRBJ2-1 and V is TRBV7-6; D remains unclear. Per germline, CDR1 SGHVS and CDR2 FNYEAQ. The germline V and J ends were trimmed by 1 base and 7 bases, with 14 bases remaining between them. The CDR3 totals 15 residues. This CDR3 reads CASSLGLVDRNEQFF. In DNA, the CDR3 is TGTGCCAGCAGCTTAGGGCTAGTAGATAGGAATGAGCAGTTCTTC.

The chain links TRBV19 to TRBJ2-7, with a possible D match to TRBD2 (6 bases). Trimming left V 5 bases short and J 3 bases short, with 14 bases between. The CDR3 spans 14 residues. Per germline, CDR1 LNHDA and CDR2 SQIVND (reference sequence). The CDR3 sequence: CASSRSGAIYEQYF. CDR3 nucleotide sequence: TGTGCCAGTAGTCGATCGGGAGCGATCTACGAGCAGTACTTC.

This chain joins TRBV21-1 and TRBJ1-5; the D call of TRBD1 is as the table states it, not checked on the DNA. TRBV21-1 is a pseudogene segment. The CDR3 sequence is 19 residues long. CDR3 nucleotide sequence: TGTGCCAGCAGCAAAGTCCCCGGACAGGACTCTTATAGCAATCAGCCCCAGCATTTT. It is translated as CASSKVPGQDSYSNQPQHF.

V usage is TRBV3-1 (or the pseudogene TRBV3-2) and J usage is TRBJ2-7; D perhaps matches TRBD2 (5 bases). The germline gives CDR1 LGHDT, CDR2 YNNKEL (reference sequence). There are 16 residues in the CDR3. Between the trimmed V and J ends, which lost 1 base and 1 base, there was a span of 14 bases. CDR3 DNA: TGTGCCAGCAGCCAAGGTATCTACAGACTATCCTACGAGCAGTACTTC. Its translation is CASSQGIYRLSYEQYF.

The V call is TRBV11-3, the J call TRBJ1-1; 8 bases are shared with TRBD1. CDR1 is SGHNT and CDR2 is YENEEA in the germline V gene. The V segment lost 4 bases and the J segment 1 base; nucleotides outside the gene matches: 14. The CDR3 is made up of 18 amino acids. The CDR3 nucleotides read TGTGCCAGCAGCTCAGGGACAGGTGATCATTTACCGAACACTGAAGCTTTCTTT. As protein: CASSSGTGDHLPNTEAFF.

The gene calls are TRBV9 and TRBJ2-3; possibly TRBD2 for D (6 bases). CDR3 length: 15 amino acids. CDR1 SGDLS and CDR2 YYNGEE come from the germline V gene. The V gene lost 1 base and the J gene lost 5 bases, with 14 bases spanning the gap. The CDR3 DNA sequence: TGTGCCAGCAGCGTAAGAAACGGGGGTTTAGATACGCAGTATTTT. Translating it yields CASSVRNGGLDTQYF.

A word on this clone: Additional DNA sequences in this sample encode the identical CDR3. This chain joins TRBV9 and TRBJ1-1; 8 bases align to TRBD1. The CDR3 is 15 residues long. Trimming at V came to 0 bases and at J to 4 bases, leaving 5 bases not matched to a gene. From germline, CDR1 is SGDLS and CDR2 YYNGEE. The CDR3 coding sequence is TGTGCCAGCAGCGTAGGGCCAGGGGGCGGCACTGAAGCTTTCTTT. Its translation is CASSVGPGGGTEAFF.

V and J are TRBV12-3 or TRBV12-4 and TRBJ1-2; TRBD1 might be the D (6 bases). The V end lost 2 bases, the J end lost 9 bases, and 13 bases lay between the germline ends. CDR3 size: 13 residues. The CDR3 bases are TGTGCCAGCAGTTTATCAACAGGGCGTAGCTACACCTTC. This sequence encodes CASSLSTGRSYTF.

In its sample, this clone was seen once. This rearrangement joins TRBV5-4 to TRBJ2-1; 13 bases are a match to TRBD2. The trim removed 5 bases at V and 10 bases at J, leaving 9 bases unmatched. CDR3 size: 15 residues. Germline assignment: CDR1 SGHNT and CDR2 YYREEE (reference sequence). The chain's CDR3 is CASRSGTSGEGEQFF. The CDR3 nucleotides read TGTGCCAGCAGGTCCGGGACTAGCGGGGAGGGGGAGCAGTTCTTC.

The V call is TRBV3-1 (or the pseudogene TRBV3-2), the J call TRBJ1-6; TRBD1 aligns across 11 bases. The length of the CDR3 is 15 residues. V lost 5 bases and J lost 9; bases outside the gene matches: 6. The V gene's germline CDR1 is LGHDT and CDR2 YNNKEL (reference sequence). The CDR3 loop is CASSFTGQGASPLHF. CDR3 coding DNA: TGTGCCAGCAGCTTCACCGGACAGGGGGCTTCACCCCTCCACTTT.